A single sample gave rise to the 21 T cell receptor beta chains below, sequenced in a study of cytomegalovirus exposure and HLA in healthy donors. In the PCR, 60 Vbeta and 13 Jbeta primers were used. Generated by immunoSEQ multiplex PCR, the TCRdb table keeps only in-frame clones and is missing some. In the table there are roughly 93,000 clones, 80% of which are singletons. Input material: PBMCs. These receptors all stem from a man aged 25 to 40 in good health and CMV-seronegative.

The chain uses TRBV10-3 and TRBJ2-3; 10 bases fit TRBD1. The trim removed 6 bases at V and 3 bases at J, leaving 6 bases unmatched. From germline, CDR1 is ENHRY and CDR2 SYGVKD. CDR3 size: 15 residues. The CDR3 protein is CAISPGTGETDTQYF. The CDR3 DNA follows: TGTGCCATCAGCCCGGGGACAGGGGAAACAGATACGCAGTATTTT.

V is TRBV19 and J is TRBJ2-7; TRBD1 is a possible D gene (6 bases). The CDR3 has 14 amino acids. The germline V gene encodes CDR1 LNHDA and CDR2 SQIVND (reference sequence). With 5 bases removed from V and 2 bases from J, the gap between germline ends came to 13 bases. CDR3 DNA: TGTGCCAGTAGTCCGGACAGAACTACCTACGAGCAGTACTTC. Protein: CASSPDRTTYEQYF.

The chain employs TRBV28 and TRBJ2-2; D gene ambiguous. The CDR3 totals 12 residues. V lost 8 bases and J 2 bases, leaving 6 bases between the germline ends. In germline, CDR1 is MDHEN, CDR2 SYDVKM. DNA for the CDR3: TGTGCCAGCCGTCGTAACACCGGGGAGCTGTTTTTT. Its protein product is CASRRNTGELFF.

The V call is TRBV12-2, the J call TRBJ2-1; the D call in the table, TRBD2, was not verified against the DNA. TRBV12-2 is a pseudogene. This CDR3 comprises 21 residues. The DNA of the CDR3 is TGTGCAAGTCGCCCAGGAGGATCTAGCGGGGGGCCTACAGGGTCCTACAATGAGCAGTTCTTC. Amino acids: CASRPGGSSGGPTGSYNEQFF.

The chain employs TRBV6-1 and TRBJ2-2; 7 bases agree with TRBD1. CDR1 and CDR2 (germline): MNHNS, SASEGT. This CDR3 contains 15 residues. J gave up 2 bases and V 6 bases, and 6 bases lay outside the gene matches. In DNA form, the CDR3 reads TGTGCCAGCAGCCGACAGGGTGAAAACACCGGGGAGCTGTTTTTT. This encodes CASSRQGENTGELFF.

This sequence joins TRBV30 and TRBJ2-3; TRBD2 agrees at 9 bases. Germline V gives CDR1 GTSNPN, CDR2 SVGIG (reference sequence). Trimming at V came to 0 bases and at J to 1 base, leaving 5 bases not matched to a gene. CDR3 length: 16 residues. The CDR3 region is CAWSVPGGGGTDTQYF. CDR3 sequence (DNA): TGTGCCTGGAGTGTACCCGGCGGGGGGGGCACAGATACGCAGTATTTT.

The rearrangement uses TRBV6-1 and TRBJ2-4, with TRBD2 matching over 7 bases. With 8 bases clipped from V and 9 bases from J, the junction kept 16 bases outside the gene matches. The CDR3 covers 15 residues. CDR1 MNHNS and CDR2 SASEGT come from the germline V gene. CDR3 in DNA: TGTGCCAGCCACGGATTTGCGGGAGTCACCCCCATTCAGTACTTC. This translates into CASHGFAGVTPIQYF.

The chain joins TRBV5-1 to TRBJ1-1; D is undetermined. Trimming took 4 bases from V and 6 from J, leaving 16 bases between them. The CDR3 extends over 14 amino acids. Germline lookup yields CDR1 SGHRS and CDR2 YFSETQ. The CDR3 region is CASSPTRDGAEAFF. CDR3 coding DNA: TGCGCCAGCAGCCCCACCCGCGACGGGGCTGAAGCTTTCTTT.

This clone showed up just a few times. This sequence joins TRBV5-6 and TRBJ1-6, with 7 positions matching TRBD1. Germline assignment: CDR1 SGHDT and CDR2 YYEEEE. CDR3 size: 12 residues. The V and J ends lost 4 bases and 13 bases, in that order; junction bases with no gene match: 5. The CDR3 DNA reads TGTGCCAGCAGCGTTCCAGGGGGGCCCCTCCACTTT. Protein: CASSVPGGPLHF.

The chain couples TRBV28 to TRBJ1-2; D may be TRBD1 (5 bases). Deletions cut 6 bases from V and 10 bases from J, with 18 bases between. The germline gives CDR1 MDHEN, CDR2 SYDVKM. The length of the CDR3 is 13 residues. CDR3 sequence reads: CASSLPGLVAYTF. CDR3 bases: TGTGCCAGCAGCCTTCCAGGGCTTGTGGCCTACACCTTC.

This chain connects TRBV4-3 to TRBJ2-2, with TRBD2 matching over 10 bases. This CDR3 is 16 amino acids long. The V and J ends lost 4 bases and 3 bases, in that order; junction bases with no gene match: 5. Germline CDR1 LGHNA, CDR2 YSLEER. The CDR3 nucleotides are TGCGCCAGCAGCCTCATAGCGGGGGGCGACACCGGGGAGCTGTTTTTT. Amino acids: CASSLIAGGDTGELFF.

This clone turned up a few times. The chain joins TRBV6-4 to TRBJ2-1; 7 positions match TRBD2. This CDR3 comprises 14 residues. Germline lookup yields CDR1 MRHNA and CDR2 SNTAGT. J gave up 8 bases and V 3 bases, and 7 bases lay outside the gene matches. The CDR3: CASSDSGGWDEQFF. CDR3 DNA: TGTGCCAGCAGTGATTCGGGAGGTTGGGATGAGCAGTTCTTC.

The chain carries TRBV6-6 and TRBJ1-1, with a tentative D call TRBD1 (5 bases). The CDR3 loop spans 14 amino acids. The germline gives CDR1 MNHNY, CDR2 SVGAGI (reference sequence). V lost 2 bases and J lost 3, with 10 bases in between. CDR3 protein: CASSYLGGDTEAFF. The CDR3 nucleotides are TGTGCCAGCAGTTACCTTGGGGGGGACACTGAAGCTTTCTTT.

The CDR3: CASSFTSGTDTQYF. The CDR3 nucleotides read TGCGCCAGCAGCTTTACTAGCGGCACAGATACGCAGTATTTT. The chain carries TRBV5-1 and TRBJ2-3, with 7 bases identical to TRBD2. This CDR3 is 14 amino acids long. Trimming removed 2 bases from V and 1 base from J; junction bases left unmatched: 1. CDR1 SGHRS and CDR2 YFSETQ come from the germline V gene.

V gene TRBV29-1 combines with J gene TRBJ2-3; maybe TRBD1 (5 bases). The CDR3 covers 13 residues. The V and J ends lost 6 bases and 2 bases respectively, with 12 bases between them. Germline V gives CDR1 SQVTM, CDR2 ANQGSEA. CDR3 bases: TGCAGCGTCGCAGGGATCTCCACAGATACGCAGTATTTT. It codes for CSVAGISTDTQYF.

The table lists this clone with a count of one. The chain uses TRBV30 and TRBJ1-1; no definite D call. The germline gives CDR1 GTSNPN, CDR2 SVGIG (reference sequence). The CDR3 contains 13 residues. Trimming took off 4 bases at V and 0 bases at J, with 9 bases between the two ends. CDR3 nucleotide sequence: TGTGCCTGGAAGAGGGAATTGAACACTGAAGCTTTCTTT. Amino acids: CAWKRELNTEAFF.

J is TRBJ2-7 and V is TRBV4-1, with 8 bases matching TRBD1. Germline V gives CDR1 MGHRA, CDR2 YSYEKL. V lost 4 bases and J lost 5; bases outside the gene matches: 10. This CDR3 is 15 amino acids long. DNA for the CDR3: TGCGCCAGCAGCCCCCCGCGGACAGGGTCGCACGAGCAGTACTTC. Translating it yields CASSPPRTGSHEQYF.

Written as DNA, the CDR3 is TGTGCCAGCAGGGAATCTAGAACAGGGGGTGAGAACACTGAAGCTTTCTTT. The encoded protein is CASRESRTGGENTEAFF. The chain joins TRBV28 to TRBJ1-1; 8 nucleotides line up with TRBD1. CDR1 and CDR2 from the germline V gene are MDHEN and SYDVKM. The V segment lost 6 bases and the J segment 1 base; nucleotides outside the gene matches: 13. This CDR3 contains 17 residues.

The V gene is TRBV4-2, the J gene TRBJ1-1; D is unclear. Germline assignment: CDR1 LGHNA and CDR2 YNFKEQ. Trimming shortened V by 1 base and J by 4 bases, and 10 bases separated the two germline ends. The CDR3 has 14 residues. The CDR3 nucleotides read TGTGCCAGCAGCCAAGTCGGGGAGCGCACTGAAGCTTTCTTT. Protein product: CASSQVGERTEAFF.

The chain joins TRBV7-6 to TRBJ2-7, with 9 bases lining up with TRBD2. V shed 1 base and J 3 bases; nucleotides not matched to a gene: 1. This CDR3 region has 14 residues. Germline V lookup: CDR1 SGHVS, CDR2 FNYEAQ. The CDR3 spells CASSLVAGVYEQYF. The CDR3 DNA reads TGTGCCAGCAGCTTAGTAGCGGGAGTCTACGAGCAGTACTTC.

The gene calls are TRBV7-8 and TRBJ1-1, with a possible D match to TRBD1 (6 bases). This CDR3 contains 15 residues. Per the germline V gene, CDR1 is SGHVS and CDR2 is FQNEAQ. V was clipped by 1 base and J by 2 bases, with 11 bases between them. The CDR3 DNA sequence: TGTGCCAGCAGCTTAGGGGGACATCTAAACACTGAAGCTTTCTTT. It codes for CASSLGGHLNTEAFF.